What follows are 3 T cell receptor beta chains derived from one specimen sequenced in a study of CD8 T cells in ankylosing spondylitis. Study results and caveats: What seemed typical of ankylosing spondylitis blood was a TCR beta motif built from roughly eight highly homologous variants.

TCRdb re-derived calls from the 5' RACE reads in MiXCR, one entry per CDR3 protein. The table records more than 400,000 distinct CDR3 sequences, 5.3% of them present only once. No antigen has been identified for these receptors. The sample consisted of blood, either unsorted or a sorted T cell fraction (not recorded which). These TCRs come from a male donor with ankylosing spondylitis.

In its sample, this clonotype was seen many times. The chain employs TRBV4-3 and TRBJ2-2; D ambiguous. Trimming took 4 bases from V and 4 from J, leaving 13 bases between them. This CDR3 region has 15 residues. The V gene's germline CDR1 is LGHNA and CDR2 YSLEER. CDR3 sequence reads: CASSRLFVGTGELFF. The DNA of the CDR3 is TGCGCCAGCAGCCGCCTCTTCGTCGGCACCGGGGAGCTGTTTTTT.

The chain combines TRBV11-2 with TRBJ1-1; 7 bases match TRBD1. V was pared by 6 bases and J by 0 bases, with 4 bases of the junction left unmatched. CDR1 is SGHAT and CDR2 is FQNNGV in the germline V gene. The CDR3 contains 14 residues. The CDR3 sequence: CASRVGQLNTEAFF. The CDR3 region has the DNA TGTGCCAGCAGGGTGGGACAGTTGAACACTGAAGCTTTCTTT.

This clonotype showed up many times. The chain combines TRBV28 with TRBJ1-2; possibly TRBD1 for D (6 bases). The CDR3 spans 13 residues. V dropped 6 bases and J dropped 3 bases, with 11 bases sitting between them. CDR1 MDHEN and CDR2 SYDVKM come from the germline V gene. The CDR3 DNA reads TGTGCCAGCAGAGAGGGGGGGGACTATGGCTACACCTTC. This translates into CASREGGDYGYTF.